Below, 30 T cell receptor beta chains from the same sample are listed, as sequenced in a study of cytomegalovirus exposure and HLA in healthy donors. Both 60 Vbeta primers and 13 Jbeta primers went into the PCR. This table comes from immunoSEQ multiplex PCR, and its TCRdb copy is limited to in-frame clones, with some not included. The profile shows about 160,000 clones, around 82% of them singletons. The sample was PBMCs. The receptors here all came from a man aged 30 to 45 in good health and CMV-seronegative.

J is TRBJ2-2 and V is TRBV10-3; D unclear. The CDR3 runs 11 residues. Trimming stripped 10 bases from V and 1 base from J, with 4 bases between. CDR1 is ENHRY and CDR2 is SYGVKD in the germline V gene. CDR3 amino acids: CATMNTGELFF. CDR3 DNA: TGTGCCACCATGAACACCGGGGAGCTGTTTTTT.

The chain uses TRBV7-9 and TRBJ2-6, with D unclear. Per germline, CDR1 SEHNR and CDR2 FQNEAQ (reference sequence). The CDR3 has 16 residues. Trimming took 3 bases from V and 0 from J, leaving 9 bases between them. The CDR3 bases are TGTGCCAGCAGCTTGCTCGCGGTCTCTGGGGCCAACGTCCTGACTTTC. This gives the protein CASSLLAVSGANVLTF. Variable domain in full (rest from reference TRBV7-9 and TRBJ2-6): DTGVSQNPRHKITKRGQNVTFRCDPISEHNRLYWYRQTLGQGPEFLTYFQNEAQLEKSRLLSDRFSAERPKGSFSTLEIQRTEQGDSAMYLCASSLLAVSGANVLTFGAGSRLTVL.

This clone was picked up a small number of times. The V gene is TRBV5-6, the J gene TRBJ2-5, with TRBD2 matching 9 bases. The germline V gene has CDR1 SGHDT and CDR2 YYEEEE. The trim removed 1 base at V and 2 bases at J, leaving 6 bases unmatched. The CDR3 has 16 residues. The CDR3 DNA sequence: TGTGCCAGCAGCTTGATTGTGACTAGCGGACAAGAGACCCAGTACTTC. Protein: CASSLIVTSGQETQYF.

Remarks on this clone: One end of the junction fails to match germline, which may point to a read error. This chain connects TRBV5-4 to TRBJ1-2, with 10 bases that match TRBD1. Germline V CDR1 and CDR2: SGHNT, YYREEE (reference sequence). The CDR3 is 18 residues long. Here the CDR3 reads CASSQVGTGEKAHYGYTF. The DNA for the CDR3 is TGCGCCAGCAGCCAAGTAGGGACAGGGGAGAAGGCCCACTATGGCTACACCTTC.

Regarding this clone: A junction end diverges from the germline sequence, so it may reflect a read error. The genes are TRBV25-1 and TRBJ1-2; 12 bases align to TRBD1. The CDR3 consists of 16 residues. The germline V gene encodes CDR1 MGHDK and CDR2 SYGVNS. The DNA of the CDR3 is TGTGCCAGCAGTGAAGTGGGGACAGGGGGCTACTATGACTACACCTTC. This codes for CASSEVGTGGYYDYTF.

The chain couples TRBV11-2 to TRBJ1-3; a possible D gene is TRBD1 (5 bases). Per the germline V gene, CDR1 is SGHAT and CDR2 is FQNNGV. V lost 5 bases, J lost 2 bases, and 13 bases lay in between. This CDR3 spans 15 amino acids. CDR3: CASSPAGGTGNTIYF. CDR3 sequence (DNA): TGTGCCAGCAGCCCCGCGGGGGGAACTGGAAACACCATATATTTT.

The chain joins TRBV19 to TRBJ2-2; no clear D. The germline CDR1 and CDR2 sequences are LNHDA and SQIVND (reference sequence). Between the trimmed V and J ends, which lost 3 bases and 5 bases, there was a span of 4 bases. There are 12 residues in the CDR3. The CDR3 sequence: CASSMLTGELFF. The CDR3 DNA reads TGTGCCAGTAGTATGTTAACCGGGGAGCTGTTTTTT.

Details on this clone: The junction differs from germline at one of its ends, possibly a read error. Other DNA sequences in this specimen translate into the identical CDR3. The genes are TRBV19 and TRBJ2-1; 11 positions match TRBD2. This CDR3 region has 16 residues. Germline lookup yields CDR1 LNHDA and CDR2 SQIVND (reference sequence). CDR3 DNA sequence: TGTGCAAGTAGTACCCTCGGACTAGCGGGTGACAATGAGCAGTTCTTC. This encodes CASSTLGLAGDNEQFF.

This clone came up many times. The CDR3 nucleotides read TGTGCCAGCAGCCTAACTCGTGGAGGCGAGCAGTACTTC. It translates to CASSLTRGGEQYF. The chain joins TRBV7-2 to TRBJ2-7; a possible D gene is TRBD2 (5 bases). CDR3 length equals 13 residues. The V and J ends lost 5 bases and 6 bases respectively, with 14 bases between them. In germline, CDR1 is SGHTA, CDR2 FQGNSA. Full variable domain (rest looked up from reference TRBV7-2 and TRBJ2-7): GAGVSQSPSNKVTEKGKDVELRCDPISGHTALYWYRQSLGQGLEFLIYFQGNSAPDKSGLPSDRFSAERTGGSVSTLTIQRTQQEDSAVYLCASSLTRGGEQYFGPGTRLTVT.

The rearrangement joins TRBV30 to TRBJ2-5; 7 nucleotides match TRBD1. The J call may not be correct, given that the DNA end is closer to TRBJ2-7. Germline assignment: CDR1 GTSNPN and CDR2 SVGIG (reference sequence). The CDR3 length is 13 residues. The DNA for the CDR3 is TGTGCCTGGCACCGGGACAGACCCTACGAGCAGTACTTC. Encoded protein: CAWHRDRPYEQYF.

The rearrangement links TRBV10-3 to TRBJ2-3; 8 nucleotides line up with TRBD1. Trimming removed 6 bases from V and 4 bases from J; junction bases left unmatched: 9. There are 15 residues in the CDR3. CDR1 and CDR2 from the germline V gene are ENHRY and SYGVKD. CDR3 DNA sequence: TGTGCCATCAGCTACAAAGGACAGGGACCAGATACGCAGTATTTT. Translating gives CAISYKGQGPDTQYF.

The rearrangement joins TRBV5-6 to TRBJ1-2; maybe TRBD1 (6 bases). Per germline, CDR1 SGHDT and CDR2 YYEEEE. The V gene lost 3 bases and the J gene lost 4 bases, with 22 bases spanning the gap. The CDR3 covers 17 residues. DNA for the CDR3: TGTGCCAGCAGCTCGGTACCGGGACACGAAGCCCTCTATGGCTACACCTTC. This sequence encodes CASSSVPGHEALYGYTF. Variable domain in full (rest from reference TRBV5-6 and TRBJ1-2): DAGVTQSPTHLIKTRGQQVTLRCSPKSGHDTVSWYQQALGQGPQFIFQYYEEEERQRGNFPDRFSGHQFPNYSSELNVNALLLGDSALYLCASSSVPGHEALYGYTFGSGTRLTVV.

This chain uses TRBV7-2 with TRBJ2-1; 10 nucleotides match TRBD2. Germline trimming cut 2 bases from V and 4 bases from J; bases unmatched to any gene: 2. This CDR3 is built from 15 residues. The germline V gene has CDR1 SGHTA and CDR2 FQGNSA. For the CDR3, the DNA is TGTGCCAGCAGCTTAACAGCGGGAGGGTACAATGAGCAGTTCTTC. Protein sequence: CASSLTAGGYNEQFF.

This chain joins TRBV18 and TRBJ2-7; 7 bases agree with TRBD2. In germline, CDR1 is KGHSH, CDR2 LQKENI. The CDR3 sequence is 13 residues long. Unmatched junction bases numbered 4, after V lost 2 bases and J lost 6 bases. CDR3 region: CASSPGSGGEQYF. CDR3 DNA sequence: TGTGCCAGCTCACCAGGGTCGGGGGGCGAGCAGTACTTC. The entire variable domain, with the rest obtained from reference TRBV18 and TRBJ2-7, is as follows: NAGVMQNPRHLVRRRGQEARLRCSPMKGHSHVYWYRQLPEEGLKFMVYLQKENIIDESGMPKERFSAEFPKEGPSILRIQQVVRGDSAAYFCASSPGSGGEQYFGPGTRLTVT.

This clone was recorded once. This sequence joins TRBV4-3 and TRBJ2-3; D is possibly TRBD1 (5 bases). The V end lost 3 bases, the J end lost 6 bases, and 25 bases lay between the germline ends. CDR1 is LGHNA, CDR2 YSLEER, per germline. The CDR3 has 18 residues. CDR3 coding DNA: TGCGCCAGCAGCCAGGGGCAAAATAGGATGACTCGCCCGGATACGCAGTATTTT. This codes for CASSQGQNRMTRPDTQYF.

This chain connects TRBV7-8 to TRBJ2-7; D call uncertain. Germline lookup yields CDR1 SGHVS and CDR2 FQNEAQ. The CDR3 is made up of 15 amino acids. The germline V and J ends were trimmed by 5 bases and 6 bases, with 20 bases remaining between them. The CDR3 loop reads CASSPQRSAGPEQYF. In nucleotides, the CDR3 is TGTGCCAGCAGCCCCCAAAGGTCGGCTGGGCCCGAGCAGTACTTC. The full variable domain, completed using reference TRBV7-8 and TRBJ2-7, is GAGVSQSPRYKVAKRGQDVALRCDPISGHVSLFWYQQALGQGPEFLTYFQNEAQLDKSGLPSDRFFAERPEGSVSTLKIQRTQQEDSAVYLCASSPQRSAGPEQYFGPGTRLTVT.

V gene TRBV6-4 combines with J gene TRBJ2-7, with TRBD1 as a possible D gene (6 bases). Germline V gives CDR1 MRHNA, CDR2 SNTAGT. The CDR3 is 15 amino acids. The V end was cut by 3 bases, the J end by 0 bases, with 12 bases between. The CDR3 nucleotides read TGTGCCAGCAGTGAGACAGGCGACAGCTCCTACGAGCAGTACTTC. Its protein product is CASSETGDSSYEQYF.

J is TRBJ2-7 and V is TRBV6-1, with TRBD1 matching 7 bases. V shed 7 bases and J 4 bases; nucleotides not matched to a gene: 7. This CDR3 has 13 residues. Germline V gives CDR1 MNHNS, CDR2 SASEGT. The CDR3 spells CASITGTAYEQYF. CDR3 sequence (DNA): TGTGCCAGCATTACCGGGACAGCTTACGAGCAGTACTTC.

V is TRBV28 and J is TRBJ1-4; a weak D match, TRBD1 (6 bases). Trimming left V 5 bases short and J 5 bases short, with 15 bases between. Germline V CDR1 and CDR2: MDHEN, SYDVKM. CDR3 size: 15 residues. CDR3 coding DNA: TGTGCCAGCAGTAAGACAGGATCCCAGAATGAAAAACTGTTTTTT. Translating it yields CASSKTGSQNEKLFF.

This clone was seen only once. J is TRBJ2-7 and V is TRBV7-9, with 7 bases fitting TRBD2. J gave up 3 bases and V 2 bases, and 13 bases lay outside the gene matches. The length of the CDR3 is 17 residues. The germline gives CDR1 SEHNR, CDR2 FQNEAQ (reference sequence). The CDR3: CASSLSGRGVGNYEQYF. The CDR3 nucleotides read TGTGCCAGCAGCTTATCAGGGAGGGGTGTAGGGAACTACGAGCAGTACTTC.

V and J are TRBV10-2 and TRBJ2-3, with 14 nucleotides matching TRBD2. Trimming at V came to 4 bases and at J to 0 bases, leaving 6 bases not matched to a gene. Germline V lookup: CDR1 WSHSY, CDR2 SAAADI. The CDR3 runs to 18 residues. CDR3 residues: CASSVAGTSGGSTDTQYF. The CDR3 nucleotides are TGCGCCAGCAGTGTAGCTGGGACTAGCGGGGGCAGCACAGATACGCAGTATTTT.

The chain links TRBV7-3 to TRBJ2-3; D possibly corresponds to TRBD2 (5 bases). The CDR3 consists of 16 residues. V lost 2 bases, J lost 2 bases, and 14 bases lay in between. The germline gives CDR1 SGHTA, CDR2 FQGTGA. CDR3 in DNA: TGTGCCAGCAGCTTAGGGCGGGTTTGGGACACAGATACGCAGTATTTT. The encoded protein is CASSLGRVWDTDTQYF. The full variable domain, in which reference TRBV7-3 and TRBJ2-3 provide the parts outside the CDR3, is GAGVSQTPSNKVTEKGKYVELRCDPISGHTALYWYRQSLGQGPEFLIYFQGTGAADDSGLPNDRFFAVRPEGSVSTLKIQRTERGDSAVYLCASSLGRVWDTDTQYFGPGTRLTVL.

The rearrangement joins TRBV19 to TRBJ2-2; D is perhaps TRBD2 (6 bases). This CDR3 has 15 amino acids. Germline-derived CDR1 and CDR2 are LNHDA and SQIVND (reference sequence). V lost 5 bases to trimming and J lost 1 base, with 11 bases between them. As DNA, the CDR3 is TGTGCCAGTAGTCGTGGGGGGTTGAACACCGGGGAGCTGTTTTTT. It codes for CASSRGGLNTGELFF.

V is TRBV19 and J is TRBJ2-7, with 7 bases aligning to TRBD1. V trimming: 7 bases; J trimming: 3 bases; junction bases outside the gene matches: 6. The germline V gene has CDR1 LNHDA and CDR2 SQIVND (reference sequence). The CDR3 length is 13 residues. CDR3 nucleotide sequence: TGTGCCAGTACGGGAACAGGGGTCTACGAGCAGTACTTC. It encodes CASTGTGVYEQYF.

V usage is TRBV18 and J usage is TRBJ2-5, with a weak D call TRBD2 (5 bases). The end of the DNA aligns better with TRBJ2-7, so the J call may be wrong. The CDR3 has 15 amino acids. CDR1 is KGHSH, CDR2 LQKENI, per germline. The CDR3 DNA sequence: TGTGCCAGCTCACCGCTCCGGGTCCCGCGGGACGAGCAGTACTTC. Translation gives CASSPLRVPRDEQYF.

Concerning this clone: Different DNA sequences within this sample yield the same CDR3. The rearrangement links TRBV7-2 to TRBJ1-2; tentative D call: TRBD1 (6 bases). Germline CDR1 SGHTA, CDR2 FQGNSA. V gave up 5 bases and J gave up 4 bases, with 17 bases separating them. CDR3 length equals 15 residues. The CDR3 reads CASSRRARGGYGYTF. The CDR3 nucleotides are TGTGCCAGCAGCCGACGGGCCAGGGGTGGCTATGGCTACACCTTC.

The rearrangement uses TRBV28 and TRBJ1-5, with 9 positions matching TRBD1. Germline V gene sequence: CDR1 MDHEN, CDR2 SYDVKM. With 5 bases clipped from V and 5 bases from J, the junction kept 10 bases outside the gene matches. This CDR3 is built from 16 residues. In DNA form, the CDR3 reads TGTGCCAGCAGTCCCCTTAGGGACAGGGCTTATCAGCCCCAGCATTTT. It specifies CASSPLRDRAYQPQHF.

Remarks on this clone: The sample contains more than one DNA sequence encoding this CDR3. V gene TRBV29-1 combines with J gene TRBJ2-7; D perhaps matches TRBD1 (6 bases). This CDR3 has 13 residues. Trimming took 4 bases from V and 2 from J, leaving 12 bases between them. Germline-derived CDR1 and CDR2 are SQVTM and ANQGSEA. Here the CDR3 reads CSVAQGSTYEQYF. The DNA of the CDR3 is TGCAGCGTTGCCCAGGGGAGCACCTACGAGCAGTACTTC.

V and J are TRBV4-2 and TRBJ2-5; 10 nucleotides line up with TRBD2. Germline trimming cut 3 bases from V and 1 base from J; bases unmatched to any gene: 2. In germline, CDR1 is LGHNA, CDR2 YNFKEQ. CDR3 length equals 15 residues. The CDR3 protein is CASSQASGGQETQYF. For the CDR3, the DNA is TGTGCCAGCAGCCAGGCTAGCGGGGGCCAAGAGACCCAGTACTTC.

J is TRBJ1-5 and V is TRBV23-1, with D tentatively TRBD1 (5 bases). TRBV23-1 has ORF status, its function being uncertain. The CDR3 contains 13 residues. Trimming left V 4 bases short and J 9 bases short, with 13 bases between. CDR3 DNA: TGCGCCAGCAGTCTAGGGCCCGGGGGGCCCCAGCATTTT. Its translation: CASSLGPGGPQHF.